A single sample is the source of the 4 T cell receptor beta chains below, sequenced in a study of T cell responses to AZD1222 COVID-19 vaccine. Using immunoSEQ multiplex PCR, the repertoire was profiled, and TCRdb retains in-frame clones only, with some absent. The sample comprises under 200,000 clones, 88% of which are singletons, and around 6% rests with the top ten. This sample comprised peripheral blood, obtained on day 0 of AZD1222 vaccination. The source of these receptors is an adult in good health.

The gene calls are TRBV11-1 and TRBJ1-1, with 8 nucleotides matching TRBD1. CDR1 is SGHAT and CDR2 is FQDESV in the germline V gene (reference sequence). J gave up 5 bases and V 1 base, and 6 bases lay outside the gene matches. CDR3 length: 15 residues. CDR3 coding DNA: TGTGCCAGCAGCTTAGTTACAGGGGGAGGGACTGAAGCTTTCTTT. As protein: CASSLVTGGGTEAFF. The full variable domain, completed using reference TRBV11-1 and TRBJ1-1, is EAEVAQSPRYKITEKSQAVAFWCDPISGHATLYWYRQILGQGPELLVQFQDESVVDDSQLPKDRFSAERLKGVDSTLKIQPAELGDSAMYLCASSLVTGGGTEAFFGQGTRLTVV.

The chain carries TRBV7-2 and TRBJ1-1; a weak D match, TRBD1 (5 bases). CDR1 is SGHTA, CDR2 FQGNSA, per germline. V was cut by 8 bases and J by 11 bases, with 24 bases left in between. The CDR3 covers 14 residues. CDR3 nucleotide sequence: TGTGCCAGCGGACAATTAACAGGTAGCCCACCCGCTTTCTTT. Translation: CASGQLTGSPPAFF.

The gene calls are TRBV23-1 and TRBJ1-2, with D possibly TRBD1 on 6 matching bases. TRBV23-1 is filed as an ORF, its function uncertain. Trimming took off 8 bases at V and 4 bases at J, with 20 bases between the two ends. This CDR3 spans 15 amino acids. The CDR3 sequence is CASRVPHRACYGYTF. CDR3 DNA: TGCGCCAGCCGAGTCCCTCACAGGGCCTGCTATGGCTACACCTTC.

This clone was counted once. The V gene is TRBV6-1, the J gene TRBJ2-7; TRBD2 matches 10 bases. Unmatched junction bases numbered 8, after V lost 6 bases and J lost 6 bases. The CDR3 has 14 amino acids. The germline CDR1 and CDR2 sequences are MNHNS and SASEGT. The CDR3 DNA sequence: TGTGCCAGCAGGAGTTCTAGCGGGAGAGGCGAGCAGTACTTC. Its translation: CASRSSSGRGEQYF.